The clone carrying this T cell receptor (beta chain) was picked up many times. Researchers took RNA transcripts and amplified the TCR beta CDR3 regions from them. A set of HTBI primers served as the primers for a first-round RT-PCR of the TCR CDR3. TCRdb reanalysed the multiplex PCR reads using MiXCR and keeps one entry per CDR3 protein. The sample has roughly 380,000 distinct CDR3 sequences; 19% are singletons. The sample originates from a study of T cells in Graves' hyperthyroidism and ophthalmopathy. This CDR3 is built from 12 residues. V lost 2 bases to trimming and J lost 5 bases, with 9 bases between them. Germline CDR1 is DFQATT and CDR2 is SNEGSKA (reference sequence).

The source of this sequence is a woman between 18 and 29 years old with Graves' hyperthyroidism. What was sequenced was blood. The chain links TRBV20-1 to TRBJ1-2, with D hard to call. The CDR3 spells CSARLSAYGYTF. The CDR3 nucleotides read TGCAGTGCTAGATTATCGGCGTATGGCTACACCTTC.